This T cell receptor (beta chain) derives from a study of blood T cell repertoires in COVID-19. Study details: Acute and convalescent COVID-19 specimens originated in the United States, Italy and Spain.

V shed 2 bases and J shed 9 bases, with 8 bases lying between them. Germline V gives CDR1 SGHTA, CDR2 FQGTGA. The CDR3 spans 12 residues. Libraries were prepared by immunoSEQ multiplex PCR; TCRdb keeps only in-frame clonotypes and omits some of them. The profile shows more than 150,000 clones, about 86% of them singletons. Only one count was recorded for this clone. This sequence was found in a man aged 30-40 years with active or convalescent COVID-19. Sequencing used peripheral blood. The rearrangement uses TRBV7-3 and TRBJ2-1, with D possibly matching TRBD1 (6 bases). CDR3 nucleotides: TGTGCCAGCAGCTTAGGGGGCAGTGAGCAGTTCTTC. This gives the protein CASSLGGSEQFF.